Described below is a single T cell receptor beta chain sequence and its context. Its antigen remains undetermined. Per-nucleotide qualities are absent, and no much larger clonotype sits a single base away. The germline V gene sets CDR1 to LGHNA and CDR2 to YSLEER. The CDR3 sequence holds 16 residues, the cysteine and phenylalanine included. The entry retains the CDR3 DNA only, 48 bases that are in frame from base 1. Clipping removes 1 base from V and 3 bases from J, with 5 as the unmatched junction base count. This sample was included in a study of PD-L1 blockade in urothelial cancer (dated by TCRdb to 2016 to 2017). Regarding the complete study: All patients started therapy in about 2014 and received atezolizumab 1,200 mg intravenously every 3 weeks. Under 10 patients reached durable clinical benefit, while 20 or so patients did not. Patients had an ECOG performance status of 0 or 1 and had received between 0 and 3 prior chemotherapy regimens. Pretreatment blood TCR-seq was available for about 28 patients, at least one posttreatment blood collection was obtained for approximately 25 patients, and tumor TCR-seq was available for approximately 25 patients. In the same patients, pretreatment tumors underwent whole exome sequencing and RNA sequencing in addition to TCR sequencing. Progression-free survival longer than 6 months counted as durable clinical benefit, and TCR features were additionally tested against both progression-free and overall survival. The study, an exploratory multi-omic analysis, examined somatic, immune and clinical correlates of response to PD-L1 blockade with atezolizumab in urothelial cancer. Pretreatment tumor samples, along with matched peripheral blood collected serially before and after atezolizumab treatment, underwent TCR sequencing. Blood samples gave median yields of about 140,000 T cells and tens of thousands of unique TCRs, along with a median clonality of 0.080. Blood samples were analyzed at 3 weeks after treatment start (second dose) and at 6 weeks after treatment start. Twenty-five of 29 patients were males with bladder-origin urothelial cancer, and about 60% of the 29 reported a prior smoking history.

Paper-wide results and their limitations: Because the sample size was small (n of about 30) and many of the analyses were exploratory, the results are meant to be hypothesis-generating. A pretreatment peripheral blood TCR clonality below the median was linked to improved progression-free and overall survival. Among patients with durable benefit, tumor-associated TCR clones showed greater expansion in peripheral blood 3 weeks after treatment started (n = 22, p = 0.022).

The time point label corresponds to: pretreatment peripheral blood. The cohort comprised 25 to 30 patients with locally advanced or metastatic urothelial carcinoma treated at Memorial Sloan Kettering on a trial protocol. Peripheral blood mononuclear cells were collected pretreatment and during treatment, with between 1 and 8 total time points obtained per patient. The Qiagen DNeasy Blood extraction kit was used to purify genomic DNA from total PBMCs and from tumor samples. PBMCs were collected pretreatment and during treatment and were isolated and stored as previously described. Synthetic TCR analog templates were spiked into each PCR to estimate absolute template abundance from read counts. The immunoSEQ assay used bias-controlled V and J gene primers to amplify TCRbeta CDR3 regions from genomic DNA. Rearranged TCRbeta segments were sequenced at approximately 20X coverage. On the authors' methods: Clustering was used to correct sequencing errors, and CDR3s were annotated against IMGT to assign V, D and J genes. Downstream analyses used only productive TCRbeta rearrangements, leaving out any out-of-frame or stop-codon sequences. Clonality was computed as one minus Shannon entropy normalized by the log of the number of unique productive sequences. Clones differing between time points or between blood and tumor were identified using Fisher's exact test with Benjamini-Hochberg correction, with an adjusted p below 0.01 applied as the threshold. TCRdb re-hosts the immuneACCESS table, in-frame sequences only. Its copies lack some clones; in the studies checked, an unresolved V gene accounts for under half of them, and the cause for the rest is not known. The DNA was the basis for D and trimming; V, J and clone size are from that table. The sample has some 57,000 clones on record, around 84% of them singletons. The ten largest clones add up to approximately 1.5% of the sample.

The sequence derives from a man aged 50-59 years with urothelial cancer. The sequencing used PBMCs, collected around atezolizumab (anti-PD-L1) treatment. The rearranged segments are TRBV4-3 and TRBJ2-3; 9 bases in between match TRBD2. The sequence in DNA is TGCGCCAGCAGCCAAGGTCCTAGCGGGACTACAGATACGCAGTATTTT. Its translation reads: CASSQGPSGTTDTQYF.